The sequence of this T cell receptor beta chain was determined in a study of PD-1 blockade in classical Hodgkin lymphoma. The study, taken as a whole, reports: Complete responders entered with baseline diversity on par with newly diagnosed patients, the results showed. Significantly greater TCR diversity emerged by C4D1 in CD4+ cells but not CD8+ cells.

Specified time point: cycle 4 day 1 (C4D1), after less than 7 weeks of nivolumab. Every patient was affected by relapse after autologous stem cell transplantation, while exposure to brentuximab vedotin was not uniform. The best responses consisted of complete response, partial response or progressive disease. TCRdb keeps only in-frame clones here, not all; method: immunoSEQ multiplex PCR. The table has about 90,000 clones, 75% to 95% seen once. As regards this clone: Its antigen is unknown.

This CDR3 contains 13 residues. Germline-derived CDR1 and CDR2 are SGHNT and YYREEE (reference sequence). The chain recombines TRBV5-4 with TRBJ2-5; D not resolved. Matching the DNA end better, TRBJ2-7 makes the J call doubtful. The sequence came from a human donor with classical Hodgkin lymphoma. Sequenced here: peripheral blood mononuclear cells (PBMCs), sampled before the fourth cycle of nivolumab. CDR3 protein: CASSLGSIGEQYF. The CDR3 DNA reads TGTGCCAGCAGCTTGGGGTCTATCGGCGAGCAGTACTTC.